The 13 T cell receptor beta chains in this list originate from one sample, sequenced in a study of T-cell memory formation after mild COVID-19. TCRdb reprocessed the 5' RACE reads via MiXCR and lists one record per CDR3 protein. The data show approximately 60,000 distinct CDR3 sequences, approximately 9% seen once. Sequences were obtained from PBMCs or a T cell subset sorted from them (not recorded which). The receptors were sampled from a man younger than 35 who had mild COVID-19 (a few samples of this study predate the infection). Cell type and time point are not known.

CDR3 coding DNA: TGTGCCAGCAGTGACCGGGGGGGGGACACTGAAGCTTTCTTT. Translation gives CASSDRGGDTEAFF. The chain recombines TRBV6-1 with TRBJ1-1; D is possibly TRBD1 (5 bases). V lost 3 bases to trimming and J lost 3 bases, with 11 bases between them. CDR1 and CDR2 from the germline V gene are MNHNS and SASEGT. The CDR3 is made up of 14 amino acids.

This clonotype was picked up a small number of times. This chain connects TRBV5-1 to TRBJ1-4; possible D gene TRBD1, 6 bases. The ends were cut back, 4 bases at V and 11 bases at J, with 18 bases in the middle. Germline loops: CDR1 SGHRS, CDR2 YFSETQ. CDR3 length equals 14 residues. The chain's CDR3 is CASSLSRQEGKLFF. The CDR3 region has the DNA TGCGCCAGCAGCCTGTCCCGACAGGAGGGGAAACTGTTTTTT.

This clonotype was observed a few times. The chain has TRBV20-1 and TRBJ2-1; 8 bases agree with TRBD2. The V gene end was trimmed by 2 bases and the J gene end by 9 bases; junction bases not matched to a gene: 18. CDR1 DFQATT and CDR2 SNEGSKA come from the germline V gene (reference sequence). This CDR3 is built from 17 residues. The CDR3 spells CSARWGRGLAGRGEQFF. For the CDR3, the DNA is TGCAGTGCTAGATGGGGGCGCGGGCTAGCGGGTAGGGGTGAGCAGTTCTTC.

This clonotype was observed a few times. The CDR3 sequence is CASSRGSGTGELFF. DNA of the CDR3: TGTGCCAGCAGTCGAGGGTCCGGCACCGGGGAGCTGTTTTTT. The chain is built from TRBV3-1 and TRBJ2-2; D might be TRBD2 (5 bases). V shed 6 bases and J shed 4 bases, with 12 bases lying between them. Germline-derived CDR1 and CDR2 are LGHDT and YNNKEL (reference sequence). This CDR3 has 14 residues.

This clonotype was detected ten times or more. The CDR3 bases are TGTGCCAGCAGCACATATAGCGGGGGGGAAGAGCAGTACGTC. This gives the protein CASSTYSGGEEQYV. The chain couples TRBV5-5 to TRBJ2-7, with TRBD2 matching over 11 bases. Trimming took 4 bases from V and 7 from J; bases not matched to a gene: 7. The germline V gene encodes CDR1 SGHKS and CDR2 YYEKEE (reference sequence). The CDR3 extends over 14 amino acids.

This clonotype has only a few counts. V and J are TRBV5-1 and TRBJ1-6; TRBD1 is a possible D gene (6 bases). This CDR3 has 14 amino acids. Trimming took 4 bases from V and 7 from J, leaving 12 bases between them. Germline V CDR1 and CDR2: SGHRS, YFSETQ. CDR3 protein: CASSHRERNSPLHF. Here the CDR3 DNA reads TGCGCCAGCAGCCACAGGGAAAGGAATTCACCCCTCCACTTT.

This clonotype has a count of ten or more. The rearrangement links TRBV4-2 to TRBJ2-3, with TRBD2 matching over 9 bases. Germline V gives CDR1 LGHNA, CDR2 YNFKEQ. The junction had 6 bases not matched to a gene; V was cut back by 1 base and J by 4 bases. This CDR3 is 16 amino acids long. As DNA, the CDR3 is TGTGCCAGCAGCCAAGCGGCGGGGGGGTTGGCAGATACGCAGTATTTT. Amino acids: CASSQAAGGLADTQYF.

J is TRBJ2-3 and V is TRBV4-3; D is ambiguous. The germline CDR1 and CDR2 sequences are LGHNA and YSLEER. The CDR3 is 14 amino acids. The germline V and J ends were trimmed by 0 bases and 8 bases, with 12 bases remaining between them. The CDR3 nucleotides read TGCGCCAGCAGCCAAGATTTGGTAAAGGGTACGCAGTATTTT. Translated: CASSQDLVKGTQYF.

This rearrangement joins TRBV2 to TRBJ2-6, with a tentative D call TRBD1 (6 bases). The CDR3 runs to 16 residues. Germline lookup yields CDR1 SNHLY and CDR2 FYNNEI. V was trimmed by 6 bases and J by 0 bases, leaving 12 bases between them. In DNA form, the CDR3 reads TGTGCCAGCAGGCGGCTACAGGGCTCTGGGGCCAACGTCCTGACTTTC. It is translated as CASRRLQGSGANVLTF.

This clonotype occurred a few times. The chain is built from TRBV7-2 and TRBJ1-6; 12 bases map to TRBD1. The CDR3 covers 17 residues. Per germline, CDR1 SGHTA and CDR2 FQGNSA. Unmatched junction bases numbered 11, after V lost 4 bases and J lost 10 bases. CDR3 in amino acids: CASSSIWGDRGLSPLHF. In DNA form, the CDR3 reads TGTGCCAGCAGCTCGATATGGGGGGACAGGGGGCTCTCACCCCTCCACTTT.

This clonotype was detected only a few times. This chain connects TRBV2 to TRBJ1-2; possible D gene TRBD1, 6 bases. CDR3 length equals 12 residues. With 8 bases removed from V and 6 bases from J, the gap between germline ends came to 13 bases. CDR1 and CDR2 (germline): SNHLY, FYNNEI. The CDR3 region is CASGGQHNGYTF. In DNA form, the CDR3 reads TGTGCCAGCGGAGGACAGCATAATGGCTACACCTTC. Together with reference TRBV2 and TRBJ1-2, the CDR3 gives the full variable domain: EPEVTQTPSHQVTQMGQEVILRCVPISNHLYFYWYRQILGQKVEFLVSFYNNEISEKSEIFDDQFSVERPDGSNFTLKIRSTKLEDSAMYFCASGGQHNGYTFGSGTRLTVV.

This clonotype has more than one count but fewer than ten. The chain employs TRBV9 and TRBJ2-1, with 9 bases identical to TRBD1. V lost 3 bases and J lost 6; bases outside the gene matches: 7. This CDR3 is built from 15 residues. CDR1 and CDR2 from the germline V gene are SGDLS and YYNGEE. CDR3 in DNA: TGTGCCAGCAGCGCGACAGGGGGGGTTTCCAATGAGCAGTTCTTC. Its protein product is CASSATGGVSNEQFF.

The rearrangement uses TRBV7-2 and TRBJ1-6; 8 positions agree with TRBD1. J gave up 10 bases and V 7 bases, and 9 bases lay outside the gene matches. Germline assignment: CDR1 SGHTA and CDR2 FQGNSA. This CDR3 spans 14 amino acids. The CDR3 bases are TGTGCCAGCACCAGAGACAGGGGAGGCTCACCCCTCCACTTT. Amino acid sequence: CASTRDRGGSPLHF.